This T cell receptor beta chain was captured in a study of naive and memory T cell subsets. The CDR3 runs 15 residues. V was clipped by 6 bases and J by 3 bases, with 18 bases between them. Per germline, CDR1 DFQATT and CDR2 SNEGSKA (reference sequence). The beta constant-region primer was an equimolar mix of two oligonucleotides covering TRBC1 and TRBC2. Four rounds of PCR amplified the ligated cDNA using nested alpha and beta constant-region primers plus SP2. Using its own MiXCR run on the UMI-ligation and nested PCR reads, TCRdb lists one record per CDR3 protein. The sample includes some 110,000 distinct CDR3 sequences, 36% of them seen just once.

Specimen: central memory CD4+ T cells from blood. This TCR came from a human donor in good health. The V call is TRBV20-1, the J call TRBJ1-5; D perhaps matches TRBD1 (6 bases). CDR3 in amino acids: CSAPTSTGSNQPQHF. CDR3 coding DNA: TGCAGTGCCCCCACCAGCACAGGGTCCAATCAGCCCCAGCATTTT.